This T cell receptor beta chain emerged from a study of beta chain features in type 1 diabetes. Looking at the study overall: Healthy donors, compared against patients, showed similar age, gender and cell yields. Study-wide points: Sequencing of cDNA might inflate the share of cells that strongly express TCR.

This clone was observed many times. Antigen unknown. V was shortened by 1 base and J by 5 bases, with 9 bases between the two germline ends. The V gene's germline CDR1 is SEHNR and CDR2 FQNEAQ (reference sequence). The CDR3 is made up of 14 amino acids. Isolated RNA was reverse transcribed in full, so expressed TCRB transcripts were sequenced. The data were produced by immunoSEQ multiplex PCR, yet TCRdb's version contains in-frame clones alone and is incomplete. The sample includes hundreds of thousands of clones, more than 9.5% of them seen just once. The sequence derives from a woman younger than 45 in good health. This chain connects TRBV7-9 to TRBJ2-1; TRBD2 is a possible D gene (6 bases). What was sequenced was naive CD4+ T cells from blood. CDR3 in amino acids: CASSLGGKDNEQFF. The CDR3 DNA reads as TGTGCCAGCAGCTTAGGCGGGAAGGACAATGAGCAGTTCTTC.